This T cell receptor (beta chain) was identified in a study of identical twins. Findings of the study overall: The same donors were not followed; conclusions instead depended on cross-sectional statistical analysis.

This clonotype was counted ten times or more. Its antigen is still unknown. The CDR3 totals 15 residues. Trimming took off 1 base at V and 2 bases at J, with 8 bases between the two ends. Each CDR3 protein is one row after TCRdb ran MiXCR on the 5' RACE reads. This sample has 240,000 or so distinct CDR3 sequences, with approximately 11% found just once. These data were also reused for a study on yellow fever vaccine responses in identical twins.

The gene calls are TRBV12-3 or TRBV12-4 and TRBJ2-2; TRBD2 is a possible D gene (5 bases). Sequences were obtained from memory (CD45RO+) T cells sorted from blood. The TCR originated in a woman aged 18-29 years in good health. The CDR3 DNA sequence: TGTGCCAGCAGTTTAGAACTAGAAAACACCGGGGAGCTGTTTTTT. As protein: CASSLELENTGELFF.